This TCR beta chain is drawn from a study of T-cell memory formation after mild COVID-19. After 5'RACE with constant-segment primers, TCR alpha and TCR beta cDNA libraries carrying sample barcodes and UMIs were obtained. MiXCR, run by TCRdb on the 5' RACE reads, gives a single entry per CDR3 protein. There are approximately 490,000 distinct CDR3 sequences in the sample; approximately 20% occur only once, and around 13% lies in the top ten. A word on this clonotype: Its antigen is not known.

General study findings and limits: CM and EM subsets held most contracting CD4+ clones; EMRA held CD8+ ones.

V was clipped by 3 bases and J by 2 bases; unmatched bases: 7. CDR3 length: 16 amino acids. Looked up from germline, CDR1 is KGHSH and CDR2 is LQKENI. This chain links TRBV18 with TRBJ2-1, with 7 bases identical to TRBD1. Sequencing was performed on PBMCs or a T cell subset sorted from them (not recorded which). This sequence was found in an adult woman who had mild COVID-19 (a few samples of this study predate the infection). Cell type and time point are not known. The CDR3 DNA reads TGTGCCAGCTCACCTTACTCCGGGACAGCCTACAATGAGCAGTTCTTC. Translated, it gives CASSPYSGTAYNEQFF.